The TCR beta chain under discussion was sequenced for a study of blood T cell repertoires in COVID-19. Background on the study: The study drew acute and convalescent COVID-19 samples from the United States, Italy and Spain. Nucleic acid was either cDNA or gDNA, and it came from T cells, B-cell-depleted T cells, or PBMCs.

As originally analysed: From reference gene primer amplification, estimates of nucleated cell counts were derived. Generated by immunoSEQ multiplex PCR, the TCRdb table keeps only in-frame clones and is missing some. Clone size and V and J calls were adopted from that table, with D and trimming inferred from the DNA. Of more than 60,000 clones listed, around nine tenths are singletons. Germline values: CDR1 MNHEY, CDR2 SMNVEV (reference sequence). The V end was cut by 6 bases, the J end by 5 bases, with 16 bases between. CDR3 size: 14 residues. The source material was peripheral blood. The chain recombines TRBV27 with TRBJ2-5; possible D gene TRBD2, 7 bases. The source is a woman aged 45-59 years with active or convalescent COVID-19. The CDR3, as DNA: TGTGCCAGCAGAAGATGGGGGGGGCTTGAGACCCAGTACTTC. It is translated as CASRRWGGLETQYF.